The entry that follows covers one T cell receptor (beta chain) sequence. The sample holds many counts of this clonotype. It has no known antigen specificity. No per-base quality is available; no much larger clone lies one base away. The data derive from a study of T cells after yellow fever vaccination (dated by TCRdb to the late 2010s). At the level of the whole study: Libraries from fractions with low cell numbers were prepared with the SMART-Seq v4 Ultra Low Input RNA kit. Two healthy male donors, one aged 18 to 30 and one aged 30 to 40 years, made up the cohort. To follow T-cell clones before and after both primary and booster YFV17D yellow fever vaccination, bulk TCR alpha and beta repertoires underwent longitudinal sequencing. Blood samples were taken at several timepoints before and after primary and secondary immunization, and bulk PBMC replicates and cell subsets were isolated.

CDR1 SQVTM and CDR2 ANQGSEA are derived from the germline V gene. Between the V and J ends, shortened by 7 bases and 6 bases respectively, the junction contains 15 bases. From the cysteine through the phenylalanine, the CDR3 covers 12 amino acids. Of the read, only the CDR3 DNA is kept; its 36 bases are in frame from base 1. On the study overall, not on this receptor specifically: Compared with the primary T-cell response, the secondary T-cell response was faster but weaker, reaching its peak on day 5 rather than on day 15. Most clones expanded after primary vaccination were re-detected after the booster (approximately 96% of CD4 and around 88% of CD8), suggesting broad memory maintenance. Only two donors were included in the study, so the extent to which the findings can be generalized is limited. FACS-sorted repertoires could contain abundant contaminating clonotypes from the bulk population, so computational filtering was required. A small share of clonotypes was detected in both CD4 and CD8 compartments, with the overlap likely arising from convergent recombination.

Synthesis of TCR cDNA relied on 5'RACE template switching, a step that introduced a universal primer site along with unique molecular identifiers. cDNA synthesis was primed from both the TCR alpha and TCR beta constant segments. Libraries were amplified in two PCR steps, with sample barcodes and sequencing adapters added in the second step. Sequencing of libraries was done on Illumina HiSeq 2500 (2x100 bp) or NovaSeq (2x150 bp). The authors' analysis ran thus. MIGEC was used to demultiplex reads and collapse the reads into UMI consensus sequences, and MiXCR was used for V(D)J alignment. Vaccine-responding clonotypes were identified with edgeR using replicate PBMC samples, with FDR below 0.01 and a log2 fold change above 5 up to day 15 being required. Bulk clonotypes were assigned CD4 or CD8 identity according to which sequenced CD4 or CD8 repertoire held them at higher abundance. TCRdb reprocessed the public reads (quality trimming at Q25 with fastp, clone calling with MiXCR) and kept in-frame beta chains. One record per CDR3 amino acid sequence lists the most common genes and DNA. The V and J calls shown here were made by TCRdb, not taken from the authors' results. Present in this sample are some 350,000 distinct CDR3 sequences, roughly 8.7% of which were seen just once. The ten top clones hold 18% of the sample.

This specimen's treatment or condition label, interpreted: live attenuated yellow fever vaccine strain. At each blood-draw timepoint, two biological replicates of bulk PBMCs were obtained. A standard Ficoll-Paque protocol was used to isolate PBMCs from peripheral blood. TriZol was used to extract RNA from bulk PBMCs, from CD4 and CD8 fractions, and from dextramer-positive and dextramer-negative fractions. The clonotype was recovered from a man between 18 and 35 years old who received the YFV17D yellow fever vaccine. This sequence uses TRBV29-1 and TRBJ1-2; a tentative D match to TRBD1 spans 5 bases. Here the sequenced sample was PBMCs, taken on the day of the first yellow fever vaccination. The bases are TGCAGCGCCAACGGGGCTGGGAATGGCTACACCTTC. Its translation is CSANGAGNGYTF.